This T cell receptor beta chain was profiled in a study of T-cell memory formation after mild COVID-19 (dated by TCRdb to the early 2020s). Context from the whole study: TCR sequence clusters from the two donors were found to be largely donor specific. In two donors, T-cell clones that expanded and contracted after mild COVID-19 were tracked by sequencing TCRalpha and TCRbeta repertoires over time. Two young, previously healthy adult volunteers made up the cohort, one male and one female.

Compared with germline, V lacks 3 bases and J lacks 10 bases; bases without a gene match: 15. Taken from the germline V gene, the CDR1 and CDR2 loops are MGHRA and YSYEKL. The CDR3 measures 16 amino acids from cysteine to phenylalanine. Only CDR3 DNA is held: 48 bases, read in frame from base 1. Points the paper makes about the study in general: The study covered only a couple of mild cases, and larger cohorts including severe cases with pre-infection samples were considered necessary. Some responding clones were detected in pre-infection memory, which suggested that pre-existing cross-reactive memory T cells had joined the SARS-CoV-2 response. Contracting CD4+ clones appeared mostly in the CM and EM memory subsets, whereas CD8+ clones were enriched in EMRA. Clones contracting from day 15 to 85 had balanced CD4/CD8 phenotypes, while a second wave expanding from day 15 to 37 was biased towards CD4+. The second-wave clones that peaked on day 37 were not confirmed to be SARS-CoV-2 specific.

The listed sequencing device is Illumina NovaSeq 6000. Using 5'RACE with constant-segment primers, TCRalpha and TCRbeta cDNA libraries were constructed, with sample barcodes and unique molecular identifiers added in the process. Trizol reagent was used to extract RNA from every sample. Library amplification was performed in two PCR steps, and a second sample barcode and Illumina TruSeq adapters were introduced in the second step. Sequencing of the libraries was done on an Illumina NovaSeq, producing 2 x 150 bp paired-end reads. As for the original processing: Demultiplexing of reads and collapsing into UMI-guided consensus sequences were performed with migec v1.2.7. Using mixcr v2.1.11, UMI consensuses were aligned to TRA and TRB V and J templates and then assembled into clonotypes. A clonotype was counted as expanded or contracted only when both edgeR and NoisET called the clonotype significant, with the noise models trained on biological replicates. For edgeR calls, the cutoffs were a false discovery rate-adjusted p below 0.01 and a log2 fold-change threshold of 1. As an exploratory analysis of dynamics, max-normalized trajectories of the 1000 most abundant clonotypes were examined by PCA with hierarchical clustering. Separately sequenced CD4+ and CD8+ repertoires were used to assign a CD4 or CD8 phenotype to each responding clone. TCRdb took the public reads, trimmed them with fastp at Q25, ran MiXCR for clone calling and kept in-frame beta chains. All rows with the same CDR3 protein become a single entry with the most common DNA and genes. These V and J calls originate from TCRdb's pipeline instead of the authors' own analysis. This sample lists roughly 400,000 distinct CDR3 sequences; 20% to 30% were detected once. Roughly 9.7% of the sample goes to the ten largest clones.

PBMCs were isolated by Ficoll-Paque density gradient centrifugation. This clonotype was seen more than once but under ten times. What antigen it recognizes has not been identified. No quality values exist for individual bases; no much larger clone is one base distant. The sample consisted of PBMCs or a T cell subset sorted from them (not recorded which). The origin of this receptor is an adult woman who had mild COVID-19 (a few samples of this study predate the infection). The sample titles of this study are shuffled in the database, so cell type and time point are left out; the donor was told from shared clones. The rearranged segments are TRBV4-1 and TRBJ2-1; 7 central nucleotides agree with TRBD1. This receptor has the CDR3 CASSQPGQSKMYEQFF. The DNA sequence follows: TGCGCCAGCAGCCAGCCGGGACAGTCCAAAATGTACGAGCAGTTCTTC.